This T cell receptor (beta chain) is drawn from a study of cytomegalovirus exposure and HLA in healthy donors. The table came from immunoSEQ multiplex PCR; TCRdb's copy has only in-frame clones and leaves some out. In the table there are some 290,000 clones, approximately 85% of which are singletons. Study-level points and caveats: The authors confirmed in vitro that a few CMV-associated chains were specific for CMV antigens. Using the classifier, cytomegalovirus status was reportedly diagnosed with high specificity and sensitivity. Many donors shared some public TCRs, even though most TCR sequences were rare.

This CDR3 contains 15 residues. The germline gives CDR1 SGDLS, CDR2 YYNGEE. Trimming took 0 bases from V and 6 from J; bases not matched to a gene: 7. Comments on this clone: Its antigen is not known.

V is TRBV9 and J is TRBJ1-1; 8 nucleotides line up with TRBD1. Sequenced material: PBMCs. The sequence derives from a young man in good health and CMV-seronegative. CDR3 in amino acids: CASSVAGTGPPEAFF. CDR3 DNA sequence: TGTGCCAGCAGCGTAGCCGGGACAGGCCCCCCTGAAGCTTTCTTT.